The 25 T cell receptor beta chains below come from one sample, sequenced in a study of T-cell memory formation after mild COVID-19. TCRdb redid the calling of the 5' RACE reads with MiXCR, one entry per CDR3 protein. The sample includes 15,000 to 20,000 distinct CDR3 sequences, around 25% of them seen just once. The sequenced sample was PBMCs or a T cell subset sorted from them (not recorded which). Receptor source: a man between 18 and 29 years old who had mild COVID-19 (a few samples of this study predate the infection). Cell type and time point are not known.

V usage is TRBV23-1 and J usage is TRBJ2-5; D remains ambiguous. TRBV23-1 is identified as an open reading frame with a role that is uncertain. The V and J ends lost 2 bases and 1 base respectively, with 8 bases between them. This CDR3 is built from 14 residues. CDR3 loop: CASSQVRSQETQYF. The CDR3 DNA reads as TGCGCCAGCAGTCAAGTTCGATCCCAAGAGACCCAGTACTTC.

This clonotype was counted only a few times. The chain carries TRBV9 and TRBJ1-2, with D perhaps matching TRBD1 (6 bases). CDR1 is SGDLS and CDR2 is YYNGEE in the germline V gene. Trimming removed 4 bases at V and 3 bases at J, with 22 bases between. This CDR3 has 17 amino acids. The CDR3 DNA sequence: TGTGCCAGCAGCACAACGAAAGGGGGGGGCTCATACTATGGCTACACCTTC. Its protein product is CASSTTKGGGSYYGYTF.

This clonotype was recorded a few times. The V gene is TRBV25-1, the J gene TRBJ1-5; TRBD1 matches at 8 bases. CDR1 MGHDK and CDR2 SYGVNS come from the germline V gene. The junction had 6 bases not matched to a gene; V was cut back by 8 bases and J by 0 bases. The CDR3 totals 15 residues. The chain's CDR3 is CASSDRADSNQPQHF. The DNA of the CDR3 is TGTGCCAGCTCGGACAGGGCCGATAGCAATCAGCCCCAGCATTTT. The full variable domain, completed using reference TRBV25-1 and TRBJ1-5, is EADIYQTPRYLVIGTGKKITLECSQTMGHDKMYWYQQDPGMELHLIHYSYGVNSTEKGDLSSESTVSRIRTEHFPLTLESARPSHTSQYLCASSDRADSNQPQHFGDGTRLSIL.

Ten or more counts support this clonotype. The gene calls are TRBV20-1 and TRBJ1-5; 7 bases match TRBD1. The CDR3 has 14 residues. Germline CDR1 reads DFQATT; CDR2 reads SNEGSKA (reference sequence). Germline trimming cut 5 bases from V and 6 bases from J; bases unmatched to any gene: 10. The CDR3 region has the DNA TGCAGTGCTCCGCGACAGGGTTCCGTTCAGCCCCAGCATTTT. Residues: CSAPRQGSVQPQHF.

The V and J genes are TRBV9 and TRBJ1-1; D is unclear. This CDR3 contains 15 residues. The V end was cut by 0 bases, the J end by 0 bases, with 9 bases between. CDR1 SGDLS and CDR2 YYNGEE come from the germline V gene. The CDR3 nucleotides are TGTGCCAGCAGCGTAGGTTTCCGATTGAACACTGAAGCTTTCTTT. It translates to CASSVGFRLNTEAFF.

The genes are TRBV20-1 and TRBJ1-5; D gene uncertain. V was clipped by 1 base and J by 7 bases, with 11 bases between them. CDR3 size: 13 residues. Germline CDR1 is DFQATT and CDR2 is SNEGSKA (reference sequence). The CDR3 reads CSARVAARQPQHF. In DNA form, the CDR3 reads TGCAGTGCTAGAGTCGCAGCGAGGCAGCCCCAGCATTTT.

The CDR3 here is CSARSGLAEYEQYF. CDR3 bases: TGCAGTGCTAGATCGGGACTAGCGGAGTACGAGCAGTACTTC. The rearrangement links TRBV20-1 to TRBJ2-7; 11 nucleotides agree with TRBD2. Germline V gene lookup returns CDR1 DFQATT and CDR2 SNEGSKA (reference sequence). CDR3 length: 14 amino acids. J gave up 4 bases and V 2 bases, and 4 bases lay outside the gene matches.

This clonotype was seen at least ten times. The chain combines TRBV6-5 with TRBJ2-7; 7 positions match TRBD1. There are 14 residues in the CDR3. V trimming: 5 bases; J trimming: 0 bases; junction bases outside the gene matches: 4. The germline V gene encodes CDR1 MNHEY and CDR2 SVGAGI. CDR3 amino acids: CASSRRQGSYEQYF. The CDR3 nucleotides read TGTGCCAGCAGTCGTAGACAGGGCTCCTACGAGCAGTACTTC.

This clonotype appeared many times. The chain links TRBV12-3 or TRBV12-4 to TRBJ1-2, with D hard to call. The germline V and J ends were trimmed by 5 bases and 4 bases, with 8 bases remaining between them. The CDR3 consists of 12 residues. The CDR3: CASSPGLYGYTF. In DNA, the CDR3 is TGTGCCAGCAGTCCCGGACTCTATGGCTACACCTTC.

A few counts support this clonotype. The CDR3 loop reads CASSLGGANTEAFF. The CDR3 DNA reads as TGTGCCAGCAGCTTAGGGGGGGCCAACACTGAAGCTTTCTTT. This rearrangement joins TRBV7-6 to TRBJ1-1, with D possibly matching TRBD1 (6 bases). The CDR3 has 14 residues. Germline lookup yields CDR1 SGHVS and CDR2 FNYEAQ. Trimming stripped 1 base from V and 2 bases from J, with 8 bases between.

The table lists this clonotype with many counts. V and J are TRBV15 and TRBJ2-2; TRBD1 aligns across 9 bases. V trimming: 5 bases; J trimming: 7 bases; junction bases outside the gene matches: 11. The CDR3 length is 16 residues. Germline V gene lookup returns CDR1 LNHNV and CDR2 YYDKDF (reference sequence). In DNA, the CDR3 is TGTGCCACCAGCCATCCGGGACAGGGATCTGTCGGGGAGCTGTTTTTT. It encodes CATSHPGQGSVGELFF.

This clonotype occurred a few times. V is TRBV4-1 and J is TRBJ1-6, with D unclear. Germline CDR1 is MGHRA and CDR2 is YSYEKL. Trimming left V 1 base short and J 10 bases short, with 14 bases between. The CDR3 sequence is 15 residues long. The CDR3 DNA reads TGCGCCAGCAGCCAAGGAGGCAGCGGGTGGTCACCCCTCCACTTT. It translates to CASSQGGSGWSPLHF.

This clonotype was counted only a few times. The rearrangement uses TRBV5-4 and TRBJ2-3; 11 bases map to TRBD2. Germline-derived CDR1 and CDR2 are SGHNT and YYREEE (reference sequence). This CDR3 has 16 amino acids. The trim removed 4 bases at V and 5 bases at J, leaving 9 bases unmatched. CDR3 in amino acids: CASSPRLAGMRDTQYF. The CDR3 bases are TGTGCCAGCAGCCCCCGACTAGCGGGGATGAGAGATACGCAGTATTTT.

A word on this clonotype: Just one base apart from a much larger clone, this may be a read error. J is TRBJ1-6 and V is TRBV28; unclear D gene. Germline assignment: CDR1 MDHEN and CDR2 SYDVKM. This CDR3 has 16 amino acids. In nucleotides, the CDR3 is TGTGCCAGCAGTCTATCACTAGGGTTTCGGAATTCACCCCCCCACTTT. Translation gives CASSLSLGFRNSPPHF.

This sequence joins TRBV14 and TRBJ2-5; 16 nucleotides line up with TRBD2. Germline V gene data show CDR1 as SGHDN and CDR2 as FVKESK. The junction had 3 bases not matched to a gene; V was cut back by 0 bases and J by 2 bases. This CDR3 spans 18 amino acids. The CDR3 DNA sequence: TGTGCCAGCAGCCAAGAATGGGGACTAGCGGGGGGGCAAGAGACCCAGTACTTC. It specifies CASSQEWGLAGGQETQYF.

This clonotype has a handful of counts. The chain joins TRBV4-3 to TRBJ1-1; 7 bases line up with TRBD1. The germline V gene has CDR1 LGHNA and CDR2 YSLEER. This CDR3 has 13 amino acids. V was clipped by 6 bases and J by 5 bases; unmatched bases: 6. CDR3 in DNA: TGCGCCAGCAGGGAGGGGGCAGGGACTGAAGCTTTCTTT. It is translated as CASREGAGTEAFF.

The rearrangement uses TRBV20-1 and TRBJ2-7, with D perhaps matching TRBD1 (6 bases). Germline loops: CDR1 DFQATT, CDR2 SNEGSKA (reference sequence). Trimming pared 6 bases from V and 1 base from J, leaving 22 bases between. There are 16 residues in the CDR3. This CDR3 reads CSALGSPRGVSYEQYV. The CDR3 region has the DNA TGCAGTGCCCTAGGGAGTCCCAGGGGTGTATCCTACGAGCAGTACGTC.

This chain uses TRBV12-5 with TRBJ2-5; TRBD2 agrees at 8 bases. The CDR3 runs to 17 residues. Per germline, CDR1 LGHNT and CDR2 FRNRAP. V shed 0 bases, J shed 1 base, and the junction held 7 bases outside the gene matches. The CDR3 region has the DNA TGTGCTAGTGGTTTGGTACGTTCAGCGGGGGTCCAAGAGACCCAGTACTTC. Protein: CASGLVRSAGVQETQYF. The full variable domain, rest sourced from reference TRBV12-5 and TRBJ2-5, is DARVTQTPRHKVTEMGQEVTMRCQPILGHNTVFWYRQTMMQGLELLAYFRNRAPLDDSGMPKDRFSAEMPDATLATLKIQPSEPRDSAVYFCASGLVRSAGVQETQYFGPGTRLLVL.

The table lists this clonotype with a few counts. The V call is TRBV6-2 or TRBV6-3, the J call TRBJ1-5, with D unresolved. Deletions cut 6 bases from V and 0 bases from J, with 6 bases between. Per the germline V gene, CDR1 is MNHEY and CDR2 is SVGEGT. This CDR3 has 13 residues. The CDR3 region is CASRTDSNQPQHF. The CDR3 DNA reads as TGTGCCAGCAGGACGGATAGCAATCAGCCCCAGCATTTT.

The chain couples TRBV2 to TRBJ1-6; no clear D. Trimming shortened V by 2 bases and J by 7 bases, and 15 bases separated the two germline ends. The CDR3 has 16 amino acids. The V gene's germline CDR1 is SNHLY and CDR2 FYNNEI. The chain's CDR3 is CASSEYDTRWNSPLHF. DNA for the CDR3: TGTGCCAGCAGTGAATACGACACCCGGTGGAATTCACCCCTCCACTTT.

This clonotype was detected many times. The gene calls are TRBV27 and TRBJ2-1; 12 nucleotides line up with TRBD2. The CDR3 spans 16 residues. V was pared by 9 bases and J by 2 bases, with 8 bases of the junction left unmatched. Germline-derived CDR1 and CDR2 are MNHEY and SMNVEV (reference sequence). CDR3 loop: CASYPLAGGPYNEQFF. CDR3 nucleotide sequence: TGTGCCAGTTACCCCCTAGCGGGGGGGCCCTACAATGAGCAGTTCTTC.

The chain combines TRBV9 with TRBJ2-7; TRBD1 agrees at 7 bases. CDR1 and CDR2 (germline): SGDLS, YYNGEE. The CDR3 contains 13 residues. Trimming took 0 bases from V and 5 from J; bases not matched to a gene: 2. CDR3 sequence: CASSVAGGDEQYF. Written as DNA, the CDR3 is TGTGCCAGCAGCGTAGCAGGGGGAGACGAGCAGTACTTC.

This clonotype was recorded many times. The rearrangement links TRBV21-1 to TRBJ2-5; the D segment call TRBD1 is taken from the table without a DNA check. TRBV21-1 is classified as a pseudogene. The CDR3 is made up of 15 amino acids. The CDR3 DNA follows: TGTGCCAGCAGTAAGCGCCAACCGGGAAGGGAGACCCAGTACTTC. Its translation: CASSKRQPGRETQYF.

The chain links TRBV7-2 to TRBJ1-1; TRBD1 is a possible D gene (5 bases). The germline CDR1 and CDR2 sequences are SGHTA and FQGNSA. The ends were cut back, 2 bases at V and 11 bases at J, with 12 bases in the middle. The CDR3 covers 12 residues. The CDR3 sequence: CASSLIGGEAFF. Written as DNA, the CDR3 is TGTGCCAGCAGCTTAATTGGAGGGGAGGCTTTCTTT. Variable domain in full (rest from reference TRBV7-2 and TRBJ1-1): GAGVSQSPSNKVTEKGKDVELRCDPISGHTALYWYRQSLGQGLEFLIYFQGNSAPDKSGLPSDRFSAERTGGSVSTLTIQRTQQEDSAVYLCASSLIGGEAFFGQGTRLTVV.

This clonotype was counted only a few times. The chain employs TRBV7-8 and TRBJ2-7, with D unclear. Germline assignment: CDR1 SGHVS and CDR2 FQNEAQ. Trimming removed 6 bases from V and 3 bases from J, with 6 bases in between. The CDR3 sequence is 11 residues long. CDR3 residues: CASSSDYEQYF. The CDR3 DNA reads as TGTGCCAGCAGTTCAGACTACGAGCAGTACTTC.